These 31 T cell receptor beta chains were all obtained from the same sample, sequenced in a study of CD8+ T cells in alopecia areata. Reverse transcribed after extraction, RNA yielded cDNA as the sequencing template. TCRdb's table, derived via immunoSEQ multiplex PCR, lists solely in-frame clones and lacks some. The sample contains more than 95,000 clones, roughly 53% of which appear only once. The source material was CD4+ T cells sorted from blood. All receptors come from a human donor in good health.

The CDR3 region is CASSLIGRGRNQPQHF. CDR3 DNA: TGTGCCAGCAGCTTAATAGGCAGGGGTCGCAATCAGCCCCAGCATTTT. The V and J genes are TRBV7-2 and TRBJ1-5; the D gene is possibly TRBD1 (6 bases). In germline, CDR1 is SGHTA, CDR2 FQGNSA. Trimming took off 2 bases at V and 2 bases at J, with 13 bases between the two ends. CDR3 length: 16 residues.

The chain joins TRBV29-1 to TRBJ2-2; TRBD1 might be the D (6 bases). The CDR3 loop spans 16 amino acids. Germline V gene sequence: CDR1 SQVTM, CDR2 ANQGSEA. V lost 4 bases and J 0 bases, leaving 15 bases between the germline ends. The CDR3 here is CSVAREGTTNTGELFF. As DNA, the CDR3 is TGCAGCGTTGCGAGGGAAGGGACAACGAACACCGGGGAGCTGTTTTTT.

The V gene is TRBV30, the J gene TRBJ2-5; 15 bases line up with TRBD2. Germline V gene sequence: CDR1 GTSNPN, CDR2 SVGIG (reference sequence). With V trimmed by 2 bases and J by 3 bases, 7 bases remained unmatched. This CDR3 contains 17 residues. The CDR3, as DNA: TGTGCCTGGAGTCCCGGGACTAGCGGGGGGATCAAAGAGACCCAGTACTTC. Protein: CAWSPGTSGGIKETQYF.

This clone was seen a handful of times. The chain combines TRBV6-1 with TRBJ2-7; the match to TRBD1 covers 8 bases. Germline values: CDR1 MNHNS, CDR2 SASEGT. Trimming cost V 5 bases and J 7 bases; bases outside gene matches: 10. There are 14 residues in the CDR3. The CDR3 nucleotides are TGTGCCAGCAGTCCCGCTTGGACAGGGAATGAGCAGTACTTC. Protein product: CASSPAWTGNEQYF.

The chain carries TRBV5-1 and TRBJ2-3; D perhaps matches TRBD1 (5 bases). CDR1 and CDR2 (germline): SGHRS, YFSETQ. CDR3 size: 15 residues. V was shortened by 0 bases and J by 0 bases, with 8 bases between the two germline ends. The CDR3 coding sequence is TGCGCCAGCAGCTTGGATGGGGCTAGCACAGATACGCAGTATTTT. Translating it yields CASSLDGASTDTQYF.

This clone was counted only a few times. The CDR3 loop reads CASTLFSNQPQHF. DNA of the CDR3: TGTGCCAGCACCCTCTTTAGCAATCAGCCCCAGCATTTT. The V gene is TRBV28, the J gene TRBJ1-5; D ambiguous. Trimming took 7 bases from V and 0 from J, leaving 7 bases between them. Per the germline V gene, CDR1 is MDHEN and CDR2 is SYDVKM. The CDR3 consists of 13 residues.

The chain employs TRBV2 and TRBJ1-1, with D hard to call. Trimming took 4 bases from V and 2 from J, leaving 8 bases between them. The germline V gene has CDR1 SNHLY and CDR2 FYNNEI. The CDR3 is 13 amino acids. The CDR3 DNA follows: TGTGCCAGCAGTGCGGATGGAAACACTGAAGCTTTCTTT. This encodes CASSADGNTEAFF.

V usage is TRBV30 and J usage is TRBJ2-5; D possibly corresponds to TRBD1 (6 bases). This CDR3 contains 12 residues. V was clipped by 4 bases and J by 5 bases, with 11 bases between them. CDR1 and CDR2 from the germline V gene are GTSNPN and SVGIG (reference sequence). The CDR3: CAWTMGAETQYF. The DNA of the CDR3 is TGTGCCTGGACTATGGGGGCTGAGACCCAGTACTTC.

The chain links TRBV18 to TRBJ2-5, with D uncertain. Trimming shortened V by 1 base and J by 5 bases, and 23 bases separated the two germline ends. This CDR3 is built from 18 residues. Germline V gene data show CDR1 as KGHSH and CDR2 as LQKENI. CDR3 region: CASSPRKGVRRFEETQYF. The CDR3 DNA sequence: TGTGCCAGCTCACCACGAAAGGGCGTCCGGCGGTTCGAGGAGACCCAGTACTTC.

This clone occurred a few times. V usage is TRBV5-4 and J usage is TRBJ1-4; D is ambiguous. Germline CDR1 reads SGHNT; CDR2 reads YYREEE (reference sequence). This CDR3 comprises 11 residues. Trimming took 2 bases from V and 8 from J, leaving 4 bases between them. The CDR3 nucleotides are TGTGCCAGCAGCTTCGAAGAAAAACTGTTTTTT. The encoded protein is CASSFEEKLFF.

V gene TRBV2 combines with J gene TRBJ1-4; D not certain. Looked up from germline, CDR1 is SNHLY and CDR2 is FYNNEI. This CDR3 has 13 residues. Trimming left V 11 bases short and J 8 bases short, with 18 bases between. This CDR3 reads CAANTGRREKLFF. CDR3 nucleotide sequence: TGTGCCGCCAACACGGGAAGGAGGGAAAAACTGTTTTTT.

The chain combines TRBV4-3 with TRBJ2-3; 11 bases map to TRBD1. This CDR3 is 17 amino acids long. The germline CDR1 and CDR2 sequences are LGHNA and YSLEER. J gave up 7 bases and V 0 bases, and 9 bases lay outside the gene matches. CDR3 coding DNA: TGCGCCAGCAGCCAAGATTCGGGACAGGGGGAAGGAAATACGCAGTATTTT. The encoded protein is CASSQDSGQGEGNTQYF.

The chain combines TRBV6-1 with TRBJ1-1; 9 positions agree with TRBD1. Germline CDR1 MNHNS, CDR2 SASEGT. The CDR3 totals 13 residues. The trim removed 11 bases at V and 6 bases at J, leaving 10 bases unmatched. CDR3 amino acids: CALKGQGSAEAFF. CDR3 bases: TGTGCCTTAAAGGGACAGGGTTCGGCTGAAGCTTTCTTT.

This clone showed up just a few times. CDR3 bases: TGCAGCGTATATCATAGCGGGGGCCCAGATACGCAGTATTTT. This codes for CSVYHSGGPDTQYF. The chain uses TRBV29-1 and TRBJ2-3, with TRBD2 identical over 9 bases. Trimming cost V 6 bases and J 4 bases; bases outside gene matches: 8. The CDR3 has 14 amino acids. Germline V lookup: CDR1 SQVTM, CDR2 ANQGSEA.

V and J are TRBV4-2 and TRBJ1-5; D might be TRBD1 (5 bases). Germline V gives CDR1 LGHNA, CDR2 YNFKEQ. This CDR3 is 17 amino acids long. Trimming removed 0 bases at V and 0 bases at J, with 12 bases between. The CDR3 DNA follows: TGTGCCAGCAGCCAAGATAATGGGGCGTATAGCAATCAGCCCCAGCATTTT. This translates into CASSQDNGAYSNQPQHF.

This CDR3 is CASSLARGKGSPLHF. For the CDR3, the DNA is TGTGCCAGCAGCTTAGCGCGGGGGAAAGGATCACCCCTCCACTTT. V gene TRBV7-2 combines with J gene TRBJ1-6; D may be TRBD1 (5 bases). Germline V lookup: CDR1 SGHTA, CDR2 FQGNSA. The CDR3 runs 15 residues. The V end was cut by 0 bases, the J end by 10 bases, with 13 bases between. Complete variable domain (other parts from reference TRBV7-2 and TRBJ1-6): GAGVSQSPSNKVTEKGKDVELRCDPISGHTALYWYRQSLGQGLEFLIYFQGNSAPDKSGLPSDRFSAERTGGSVSTLTIQRTQQEDSAVYLCASSLARGKGSPLHFGNGTRLTVT.

V usage is TRBV4-1 and J usage is TRBJ1-3; D unresolved. V lost 0 bases and J lost 0, with 9 bases in between. In germline, CDR1 is MGHRA, CDR2 YSYEKL. This CDR3 is built from 16 residues. Here the CDR3 reads CASSQDRSSSGNTIYF. CDR3 nucleotide sequence: TGCGCCAGCAGCCAAGATAGGAGCAGCTCTGGAAACACCATATATTTT.

The V call is TRBV5-1, the J call TRBJ2-7, with 8 bases aligning to TRBD1. Germline-derived CDR1 and CDR2 are SGHRS and YFSETQ. The junction had 7 bases not matched to a gene; V was cut back by 5 bases and J by 0 bases. This CDR3 region has 15 residues. In nucleotides, the CDR3 is TGCGCCAGCAGGGAGGCAGGGACAGGCTCCTACGAGCAGTACTTC. This gives the protein CASREAGTGSYEQYF.

The V call is TRBV29-1, the J call TRBJ2-5; TRBD1 matches at 9 bases. The CDR3 sequence is 11 residues long. The germline gives CDR1 SQVTM, CDR2 ANQGSEA. The trim removed 6 bases at V and 5 bases at J, leaving 1 base unmatched. The CDR3 loop reads CSVTGGETQYF. CDR3 DNA: TGCAGCGTGACAGGGGGTGAGACCCAGTACTTC.

This chain uses TRBV29-1 with TRBJ2-3; possible D gene TRBD1, 5 bases. This CDR3 has 15 amino acids. Deletions cut 6 bases from V and 2 bases from J, with 18 bases between. The germline V gene has CDR1 SQVTM and CDR2 ANQGSEA. CDR3 sequence: CSVGTRQRNTDTQYF. In nucleotides, the CDR3 is TGCAGCGTCGGCACAAGACAGCGAAACACAGATACGCAGTATTTT.

This clone was seen a handful of times. J is TRBJ2-7 and V is TRBV20-1, with TRBD1 matching 8 bases. Per germline, CDR1 DFQATT and CDR2 SNEGSKA (reference sequence). The V and J ends lost 3 bases and 12 bases, in that order; junction bases with no gene match: 7. The CDR3 is 11 residues long. The CDR3 is CSASGTGRRYF. The DNA for the CDR3 is TGCAGTGCTAGTGGGACAGGTCGTCGGTACTTC.

This clone appeared a few times. J is TRBJ2-5 and V is TRBV15, with D maybe TRBD2 (5 bases). TRBJ2-7 matches the DNA end more closely, so the J call is doubtful. Germline CDR1 and CDR2: LNHNV and YYDKDF (reference sequence). The CDR3 is 14 residues long. CDR3 sequence: CATSRNLGAYEQYF. CDR3 coding DNA: TGTGCCACCAGCAGGAACCTCGGGGCCTACGAGCAGTACTTC.

This clone was picked up one time. This chain connects TRBV6-5 to TRBJ2-5; 11 bases match TRBD2. Germline values: CDR1 MNHEY, CDR2 SVGAGI. The length of the CDR3 is 15 residues. V dropped 6 bases and J dropped 6; count of bases not matched to a gene: 9. CDR3 amino acids: CASSLVAGGQKTQYF. The CDR3 coding sequence is TGTGCCAGCAGCCTTGTAGCGGGGGGGCAAAAGACCCAGTACTTC.

The chain carries TRBV7-9 and TRBJ2-5; 8 nucleotides match TRBD2. Looked up from germline, CDR1 is SEHNR and CDR2 is FQNEAQ (reference sequence). This CDR3 has 16 residues. With V trimmed by 5 bases and J by 2 bases, 10 bases remained unmatched. This CDR3 is CASSRDGTRAQETQYF. The CDR3 DNA sequence: TGTGCCAGCAGCAGAGATGGGACTAGGGCACAAGAGACCCAGTACTTC.

In this sample, this clone turned up a few times. Different DNA sequences within this sample yield the same CDR3. The V call is TRBV29-1, the J call TRBJ2-5, with unresolved D. Trimming stripped 3 bases from V and 4 bases from J, with 6 bases between. CDR1 is SQVTM, CDR2 ANQGSEA, per germline. CDR3 length: 11 amino acids. As DNA, the CDR3 is TGCAGCGTTGAGATCGGAGAGACCCAGTACTTC. Its protein is CSVEIGETQYF.

J is TRBJ1-2 and V is TRBV6-5; TRBD1 is a possible D gene (5 bases). The germline CDR1 and CDR2 sequences are MNHEY and SVGAGI. The CDR3 covers 15 residues. V lost 5 bases to trimming and J lost 3 bases, with 16 bases between them. CDR3 in DNA: TGTGCCAGCAGTAGTGGCGACAGACTACACTATGGCTACACCTTC. Protein product: CASSSGDRLHYGYTF.

This chain connects TRBV29-1 to TRBJ1-1; D is unresolved. CDR3 size: 11 residues. CDR1 is SQVTM, CDR2 ANQGSEA, per germline. V was cut by 4 bases and J by 4 bases, with 7 bases left in between. This CDR3 reads CSVVKSTEAFF. For the CDR3, the DNA is TGCAGCGTTGTCAAGAGCACTGAAGCTTTCTTT. The full variable domain, in which reference TRBV29-1 and TRBJ1-1 provide the parts outside the CDR3, is SAVISQKPSRDICQRGTSLTIQCQVDSQVTMMFWYRQQPGQSLTLIATANQGSEATYESGFVIDKFPISRPNLTFSTLTVSNMSPEDSSIYLCSVVKSTEAFFGQGTRLTVV.

This sequence joins TRBV5-4 and TRBJ1-1; 7 nucleotides line up with TRBD1. The CDR3 totals 13 residues. V shed 4 bases, J shed 1 base, and the junction held 1 base outside the gene matches. Germline CDR1 reads SGHNT; CDR2 reads YYREEE (reference sequence). CDR3 DNA: TGTGCCAGCAGCCGGGACAGGAACACTGAAGCTTTCTTT. Translated, it gives CASSRDRNTEAFF.

This clone appeared a single time. The chain couples TRBV18 to TRBJ2-7, with TRBD2 identical over 7 bases. There are 16 residues in the CDR3. Unmatched junction bases numbered 15, after V lost 6 bases and J lost 4 bases. Germline V gene lookup returns CDR1 KGHSH and CDR2 LQKENI. The CDR3 spells CASSSTSGTTIYEQYF. As DNA, the CDR3 is TGTGCCAGCTCGTCAACCTCCGGGACTACTATTTACGAGCAGTACTTC.

This clone was recorded a few times. The chain carries TRBV29-1 and TRBJ2-5, with D maybe TRBD2 (6 bases). The CDR3 has 12 residues. From germline, CDR1 is SQVTM and CDR2 ANQGSEA. The V end lost 7 bases, the J end lost 6 bases, and 15 bases lay between the germline ends. In DNA, the CDR3 is TGCAGCGGGGAGGTGGTCGGAAAGACCCAGTACTTC. Translation gives CSGEVVGKTQYF.

The rearrangement joins TRBV5-1 to TRBJ2-2; D not certain. This CDR3 is 14 amino acids long. The V end lost 5 bases, the J end lost 2 bases, and 10 bases lay between the germline ends. CDR1 is SGHRS and CDR2 is YFSETQ in the germline V gene. The CDR3 region has the DNA TGCGCCAGCAGTGGGTCGCATAACACCGGGGAGCTGTTTTTT. This translates into CASSGSHNTGELFF. Full variable domain (rest looked up from reference TRBV5-1 and TRBJ2-2): KAGVTQTPRYLIKTRGQQVTLSCSPISGHRSVSWYQQTPGQGLQFLFEYFSETQRNKGNFPGRFSGRQFSNSRSEMNVSTLELGDSALYLCASSGSHNTGELFFGEGSRLTVL.